A single sample is the source of the 6 T cell receptor beta chains below, sequenced in a study of patients and donors after allogeneic stem cell transplantation. TCRdb independently ran MiXCR on the RT-PCR reads; one entry per CDR3 protein. Among about 150,000 distinct CDR3 sequences, 24% were seen once, and the ten largest hold roughly a quarter. The specimen sequenced was blood, either unsorted or a sorted T cell fraction (not recorded which). These receptors originate from a human donor who was either an allogeneic HSCT recipient or a stem cell or donor lymphocyte infusion donor (not recorded which). It is not recorded whose cells these are; they may come from a transplant donor.

The chain couples TRBV20-1 to TRBJ2-3, with D hard to call. V was cut by 1 base and J by 5 bases, with 16 bases left in between. This CDR3 region has 15 residues. Per the germline V gene, CDR1 is DFQATT and CDR2 is SNEGSKA (reference sequence). The chain's CDR3 is CSARVTPPSEDTQYF. The CDR3 DNA follows: TGCAGTGCTAGAGTTACACCTCCCTCGGAAGATACGCAGTATTTT.

The chain has TRBV6-2 or TRBV6-3 and TRBJ2-7; D gene unclear. The V and J ends lost 4 bases and 2 bases respectively, with 15 bases between them. This CDR3 is 15 amino acids long. Looked up from germline, CDR1 is MNHEY and CDR2 is SVGEGT. The CDR3, as DNA: TGTGCCAGCAGTTTAAGGACCCCCGCCCCCTACGAGCAGTACTTC. It is translated as CASSLRTPAPYEQYF.

The V and J genes are TRBV6-5 and TRBJ1-2, with D possibly matching TRBD1 (5 bases). This CDR3 spans 13 amino acids. From germline, CDR1 is MNHEY and CDR2 SVGAGI. Deletions cut 0 bases from V and 7 bases from J, with 9 bases between. The CDR3 spells CASSYSMGTGYTF. CDR3 DNA sequence: TGTGCCAGCAGTTACTCGATGGGGACTGGCTACACCTTC.

Notes on this clonotype: A read error may account for a junction end that differs from germline. This CDR3 is CAGSQGYRGRRNTEAFF. The CDR3 DNA reads TGTGCCGGCAGCCAAGGATATCGGGGACGGAGAAACACTGAAGCTTTCTTT. The chain couples TRBV3-1 to TRBJ1-1; TRBD1 is a possible D gene (5 bases). The CDR3 totals 17 residues. CDR1 and CDR2 from the germline V gene are LGHDT and YNNKEL (reference sequence).

This clonotype was counted a few times. The genes are TRBV10-3 and TRBJ1-2; 7 bases fit TRBD1. With 4 bases clipped from V and 4 bases from J, the junction kept 9 bases outside the gene matches. Germline CDR1 ENHRY, CDR2 SYGVKD. The CDR3 contains 15 residues. The CDR3 region has the DNA TGTGCCATCAGTGTTGCGGGACAGTACGTCTATGGCTACACCTTC. Encoded protein: CAISVAGQYVYGYTF.

This clonotype turned up a few times. This chain connects TRBV7-9 to TRBJ1-6, with 7 bases fitting TRBD1. Trimming cost V 7 bases and J 4 bases; bases outside gene matches: 7. The CDR3 extends over 15 amino acids. CDR1 and CDR2 from the germline V gene are SEHNR and FQNEAQ (reference sequence). The CDR3 loop is CASTEQGRYNSPLHF. CDR3 in DNA: TGTGCCAGCACCGAACAGGGGAGGTATAATTCACCCCTCCACTTT.